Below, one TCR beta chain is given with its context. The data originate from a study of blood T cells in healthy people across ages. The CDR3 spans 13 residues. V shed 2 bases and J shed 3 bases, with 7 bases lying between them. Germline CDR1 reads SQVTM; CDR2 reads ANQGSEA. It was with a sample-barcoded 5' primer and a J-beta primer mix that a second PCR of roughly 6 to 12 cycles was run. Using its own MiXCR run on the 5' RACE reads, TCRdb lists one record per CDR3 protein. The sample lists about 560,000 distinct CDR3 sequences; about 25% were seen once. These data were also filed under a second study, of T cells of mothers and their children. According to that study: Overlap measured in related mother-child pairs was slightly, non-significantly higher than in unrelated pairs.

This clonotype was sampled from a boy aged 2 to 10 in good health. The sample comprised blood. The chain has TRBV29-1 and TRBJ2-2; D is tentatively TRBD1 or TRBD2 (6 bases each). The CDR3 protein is CSVERGDTGELFF. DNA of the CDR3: TGCAGCGTTGAAAGGGGGGACACCGGGGAGCTGTTTTTT.